This is a list of T cell receptor beta chains from one sample in a study of T cells after yellow fever vaccination. TCRdb used MiXCR to reprocess the 5' RACE reads, holding one entry per CDR3 protein. The data contain about 320,000 distinct CDR3 sequences, 4% to 5.5% of them singletons. Sample: PBMCs, taken 15 days after the yellow fever booster vaccination. Receptors were obtained from a man in his late teens or twenties who received the YFV17D yellow fever vaccine. The CDR3 runs from the conserved cysteine through the conserved F or W. Fields, in order: clone size, V gene, D gene, J gene, CDR3 protein, CDR3 DNA. The D gene is left open where the match is weak. Clone size is shown for a subset of rows, as once, few, many or a class of expanded clone.

clone size: few
V gene: TRBV19
D gene: TRBD1
J gene: TRBJ1-6
CDR3 protein: CASSQQGAKSPLHF
CDR3 DNA: TGTGCCAGTAGCCAACAGGGGGCTAAGTCACCCCTCCACTTT

clone size: many
V gene: TRBV5-1
D gene: -
J gene: TRBJ2-2
CDR3 protein: CASSLQSGELFF
CDR3 DNA: TGCGCCAGCAGTCTACAATCGGGGGAGCTGTTTTTT

clone size: few
V gene: TRBV5-1
D gene: TRBD2
J gene: TRBJ2-1
CDR3 protein: CASSLFTSGGEYNEQFF
CDR3 DNA: TGCGCCAGCAGCTTGTTTACTAGCGGGGGGGAGTACAATGAGCAGTTCTTC

clone size: few
V gene: TRBV29-1
D gene: TRBD1
J gene: TRBJ2-3
CDR3 protein: CSVATGADTQYF
CDR3 DNA: TGCAGCGTCGCAACAGGGGCAGATACGCAGTATTTT

clone size: many
V gene: TRBV10-3
D gene: -
J gene: TRBJ1-2
CDR3 protein: CAISEGANYGYTF
CDR3 DNA: TGTGCCATCAGTGAGGGGGCTAACTATGGCTACACCTTC

clone size: -
V gene: TRBV2
D gene: TRBD1
J gene: TRBJ2-5
CDR3 protein: CASSPYGTGRMETQYF
CDR3 DNA: TGTGCCAGCAGTCCTTACGGGACAGGGAGGATGGAGACCCAGTACTTC

clone size: -
V gene: TRBV28
D gene: TRBD2
J gene: TRBJ2-5
CDR3 protein: CASSLPPLAGGKETQYF
CDR3 DNA: TGTGCCAGCAGCCTACCCCCACTAGCGGGGGGGAAAGAGACCCAGTACTTC

clone size: few
V gene: TRBV19
D gene: -
J gene: TRBJ2-3
CDR3 protein: CASRAALTGKDTQYF
CDR3 DNA: TGTGCCAGTAGGGCAGCCCTCACCGGGAAAGATACGCAGTATTTT

clone size: few
V gene: TRBV4-1
D gene: -
J gene: TRBJ2-1
CDR3 protein: CASSHRLNSYNEQFF
CDR3 DNA: TGCGCCAGCAGCCACCGACTGAATTCCTACAATGAGCAGTTCTTC

clone size: few
V gene: TRBV6-5
D gene: -
J gene: TRBJ1-2
CDR3 protein: CASTGGVGYTF
CDR3 DNA: TGTGCCAGCACCGGGGGAGTTGGCTACACCTTC